A selection of T cell receptor beta chains follows, all from one sample in a study of human T cells and chemical hapten exposure. MiXCR, applied by TCRdb to the RACE reads, yields one record per CDR3 protein. Counted here are 330,000 or so distinct CDR3 sequences, about 6% occurring once; the ten biggest clones make up less than 6.5%. The material sequenced was whole blood, taken in connection with sensitization to the hapten diphenylcyclopropenone (DPC). These TCRs come from a woman under 30 with alopecia areata. Some clones in this sample may be carry-over from other donors' samples. Each CDR3 is given with its conserved first and last residue. D genes are given only for firm matches. A clone size is listed for some rows: how often the clone was seen (once, few, many), or a class if it is expanded.

TRBJ2-6 | TRBV12-3/TRBV12-4 | . | . | CASSSQGRGSGANVLTF | TGTGCCAGCAGCTCACAGGGAAGAGGGTCTGGGGCCAACGTCCTGACTTTC
TRBJ1-2 | TRBV5-4 | . | . | CASSLDRDGYTF | TGTGCCAGCAGCTTGGACAGGGATGGCTACACCTTC
TRBJ1-6 | TRBV12-3/TRBV12-4 | many | TRBD1 | CASSVDRAGGNSPLHF | TGTGCCAGCAGTGTCGACAGGGCAGGAGGAAATTCACCCCTCCACTTT
TRBJ2-5 | TRBV6-5 | . | . | CASKRGVEQETQYF | TGTGCCAGCAAAAGGGGGGTCGAACAAGAGACCCAGTACTTC
TRBJ2-5 | TRBV7-8 | few | TRBD2 | CASSFGTSGGPYQETQYF | TGTGCCAGCAGCTTTGGGACTAGCGGGGGGCCTTACCAAGAGACCCAGTACTTC
TRBJ1-1 | TRBV5-1 | . | . | CASSLSGEAEAFF | TGCGCCAGCAGCTTATCAGGGGAGGCTGAAGCTTTCTTT
TRBJ2-3 | TRBV2 | few | TRBD1 | CASSEAGTGDPDTQYF | TGTGCCAGCAGTGAAGCAGGGACAGGGGATCCAGATACGCAGTATTTT
TRBJ2-4 | TRBV28 | few | . | CASRTRDIAKNIQYF | TGTGCCAGCAGAACGAGGGACATCGCCAAAAACATTCAGTACTTC
TRBJ1-1 | TRBV18 | many | . | CASSPGPTNTEAFF | TGTGCCAGCTCCCCCGGACCCACGAACACTGAAGCTTTCTTT
TRBJ1-4 | TRBV19 | . | . | CASTPTTFRETNEKLFF | TGTGCCAGTACCCCTACGACATTCCGGGAGACTAATGAAAAACTGTTTTTT
TRBJ2-5 | TRBV7-9 | . | . | CASSSHSEETQYF | TGTGCCAGCAGCTCCCACAGTGAAGAGACCCAGTACTTC
TRBJ1-3 | TRBV4-3 | many | . | CASSQDLSNGNTIYF | TGCGCCAGCAGCCAAGATTTGAGTAATGGAAACACCATATATTTT
TRBJ2-5 | TRBV20-1 | few | TRBD1 | CSAWARTGQETQYF | TGCAGTGCATGGGCTAGGACAGGCCAAGAGACCCAGTACTTC
TRBJ2-7 | TRBV5-1 | many | . | CASSLNAGNYEQYF | TGCGCCAGCAGCTTGAACGCTGGAAACTACGAGCAGTACTTC
TRBJ2-2 | TRBV4-3 | few | . | CASSGIRNTGELFF | TGCGCCAGCTCAGGGATACGGAACACCGGGGAGCTGTTTTTT
TRBJ1-3 | TRBV9 | few | . | CASSGAGAPANTIYF | TGTGCCAGCAGCGGAGCAGGGGCTCCTGCAAACACCATATATTTT
TRBJ2-5 | TRBV12-3/TRBV12-4 | . | TRBD2 | CASSLATSGGAQETQYF | TGTGCCAGCAGTTTAGCGACTAGCGGGGGGGCACAGGAGACCCAGTACTTC